The clone carrying this T cell receptor (beta chain) appeared many times. TCRdb re-analysed the 5' RACE reads in MiXCR, keeping a single row per CDR3 protein. The table has about 320,000 distinct CDR3 sequences, 13% to 15% seen once. This sample was taken from a study of T-cell memory formation after mild COVID-19. The receptor's source is a man aged 18 to 30 who had mild COVID-19 (a few samples of this study predate the infection). Cell type and time point are not known. The sequenced sample consisted of PBMCs or a T cell subset sorted from them (not recorded which).

The CDR3 reads CASKWGVEQFF. CDR3 DNA: TGCGCCAGCAAATGGGGTGTTGAGCAGTTCTTC. The chain links TRBV4-1 to TRBJ2-1; the D is unclear. V was shortened by 7 bases and J by 9 bases, with 10 bases between the two germline ends. The germline V gene encodes CDR1 MGHRA and CDR2 YSYEKL. CDR3 length: 11 residues.